This T cell receptor beta chain was retrieved from a study of blood T cell repertoires in COVID-19. Overall study: The analysed material was cDNA or gDNA that came from T cells, B-cell-depleted T cells, or PBMCs.

The V gene lost 2 bases and the J gene lost 4 bases, with 18 bases spanning the gap. CDR1 MNHEY and CDR2 SMNVEV come from the germline V gene (reference sequence). This CDR3 has 17 residues. Sequencing was performed with immunoSEQ multiplex PCR; in TCRdb, only in-frame clones are kept and a portion is missing. The data hold roughly 230,000 clones, with nearly 90% observed a single time. The specimen sequenced was peripheral blood. The chain links TRBV27 to TRBJ1-3; D unresolved. This receptor was obtained from a woman in her sixties with COVID-19, enrolled during active disease. The CDR3 sequence is CASSLGVPGAGGNTIYF. CDR3 in DNA: TGTGCCAGCAGTTTAGGTGTTCCAGGCGCGGGAGGAAACACCATATATTTT.